This T cell receptor beta chain was captured in a study of cytomegalovirus exposure and HLA in healthy donors. This CDR3 has 15 amino acids. The V gene's germline CDR1 is SQVTM and CDR2 ANQGSEA. V gave up 4 bases and J gave up 2 bases, with 18 bases separating them. Concerning this clone itself: Its target is unknown.

Broader study findings: The only immune exposure information that was available was CMV serostatus. A missense variant in DCLRE1C was later tied to TCR beta V- and J-gene trimming.

PCR was performed using 60 Vbeta and 13 Jbeta primers. Measured with immunoSEQ multiplex PCR; TCRdb has only the in-frame clones, and not every one. This table has 250,000 or so clones, over 90% appearing once. The chain joins TRBV29-1 to TRBJ2-7; possible D gene TRBD2, 5 bases. The TCR was taken from a girl between 2 and 10 years old in good health and CMV-seronegative. Sequencing was done on a sample of PBMCs. CDR3 DNA: TGCAGCGTTGCGAACTCTGGAGGACCAGCCTACGAGCAGTACTTC. It specifies CSVANSGGPAYEQYF.